This entry features one T cell receptor beta chain sequence. The data are from a study of blood T cells in healthy people across ages. This CDR3 is built from 16 residues. Germline V gene lookup returns CDR1 MGHRA and CDR2 YSYEKL. Trimming pared 4 bases from V and 8 bases from J, leaving 23 bases between. Primers used in a second PCR of roughly 7 to 11 cycles were a sample-barcoded 5' primer and a J-beta primer mix. TCRdb used MiXCR to reprocess the 5' RACE reads, holding one entry per CDR3 protein. The table records some 1.8 million distinct CDR3 sequences, about 39% of them present only once. The J gene is TRBJ1-2, the V gene TRBV4-1; D gene ambiguous. Sample: blood. The TCR was taken from a human donor in good health. CDR3 DNA: TGCGCCAGCAGCCCCCCCACAGCCCCTATGGTAGAGGGCTACACCTTC. Amino acids: CASSPPTAPMVEGYTF.